Listed below are T cell receptor beta chains from one sample, sequenced in a study of T cells after yellow fever vaccination. TCRdb analysed the 5' RACE reads with MiXCR anew, one entry per CDR3 protein. Here the sample spans about 360,000 distinct CDR3 sequences, under 7.5% being singletons. Sequenced material: PBMCs, taken 5 days after the yellow fever booster vaccination. These TCRs come from a young man who received the YFV17D yellow fever vaccine. CDR3s include the opening cysteine and the closing phenylalanine or tryptophan. A D gene is named only where the DNA matches it firmly. Clone size is stated in some rows and not others, as once, few, many or a class when expanded.

>TRBV6-1|few|-|TRBJ2-5
CASIDSLQETQYF
TGTGCCAGCATAGACAGCTTGCAAGAGACCCAGTACTTC
>TRBV29-1|-|TRBD2|TRBJ2-2
CSATLGTIGTGELFF
TGCAGCGCAACACTGGGGACTATCGGTACTGGGGAGCTGTTTTTT
>TRBV7-6|-|-|TRBJ1-1
CASSLYNTEAFF
TGTGCCAGCAGCTTATATAACACTGAAGCTTTCTTT
>TRBV4-3|many|-|TRBJ2-2
CASSQDPGVAGELFF
TGCGCCAGCAGCCAAGACCCCGGTGTTGCGGGGGAGCTGTTTTTT
>TRBV20-1|many|TRBD2|TRBJ2-7
CSARGVAGNRYEQYF
TGCAGTGCTAGAGGCGTAGCGGGAAATCGGTACGAGCAGTACTTC
>TRBV7-9|-|-|TRBJ2-1
CASTQRGSSYNEQFF
TGTGCCAGCACCCAAAGGGGGAGCTCCTACAATGAGCAGTTCTTC
>TRBV6-5|-|-|TRBJ2-1
CASSSGGIAYNEQFF
TGTGCCAGCAGTTCGGGCGGGATCGCCTACAATGAGCAGTTCTTC
>TRBV6-5|many|-|TRBJ2-2
CASSFPLGELFF
TGTGCCAGCAGTTTCCCCCTCGGGGAGCTGTTTTTT
>TRBV29-1|-|-|TRBJ2-1
CSVVVDNRDKQFF
TGCAGCGTGGTGGTGGACAACCGGGATAAGCAGTTCTTC
>TRBV6-1|-|-|TRBJ2-6
CASNRDANSGANVLTF
TGTGCCAGCAACCGGGACGCAAACTCTGGGGCCAACGTCCTGACTTTC
>TRBV20-1|-|TRBD2|TRBJ2-3
CSAREGGRPTDTQYF
TGCAGTGCTAGAGAAGGCGGGAGGCCCACAGATACGCAGTATTTT
>TRBV5-5|many|TRBD1|TRBJ2-3
CASSLARGTGGPDTQYF
TGTGCCAGCAGCTTGGCCAGGGGGACAGGGGGCCCAGATACGCAGTATTTT
>TRBV5-1|many|-|TRBJ2-2
CASRDTFSTGELFF
TGCGCCAGCAGGGATACTTTTAGCACCGGGGAGCTGTTTTTT
>TRBV10-2|many|-|TRBJ2-7
CATGTADEQYF
TGCGCCACCGGGACGGCGGACGAGCAGTACTTC
>TRBV6-2/TRBV6-3|many|TRBD1|TRBJ1-5
CASSYGTGSQPQHF
TGTGCCAGCAGTTATGGGACAGGGTCTCAGCCCCAGCATTTT
>TRBV12-3/TRBV12-4|many|-|TRBJ2-5
CASGTGQETQYF
TGTGCCAGCGGAACAGGGCAAGAGACCCAGTACTTC
>TRBV7-2|few|TRBD2|TRBJ2-1
CASGLAGGIEQFF
TGTGCCAGCGGACTAGCGGGAGGGATTGAGCAGTTCTTC
>TRBV7-9|many|-|TRBJ2-7
CASSGARLPYEQYF
TGTGCCAGCAGTGGAGCACGCTTACCCTACGAGCAGTACTTC
>TRBV7-3|many|-|TRBJ2-3
CASSTGNTDTQYF
TGTGCCAGCAGCACGGGCAACACAGATACGCAGTATTTT
>TRBV27|-|-|TRBJ1-2
CASKFKATVPNYGYTF
TGTGCCAGCAAGTTTAAGGCAACAGTTCCTAACTATGGCTACACCTTC
>TRBV24-1|few|-|TRBJ2-1
CATSDLGGAKGYNEQFF
TGTGCCACCAGTGATTTAGGAGGGGCTAAAGGCTACAATGAGCAGTTCTTC
>TRBV20-1|few|-|TRBJ2-3
CSASRGTRITSTDTQYF
TGCAGTGCTAGTCGCGGGACGAGAATCACTAGCACAGATACGCAGTATTTT
>TRBV7-2|many|-|TRBJ2-7
CASSLLRDTRYEQYF
TGTGCCAGCAGCTTATTACGGGATACTCGCTACGAGCAGTACTTC
>TRBV7-6|many|-|TRBJ2-3
CASQRGLGDTQYF
TGTGCCAGCCAGAGGGGCCTCGGGGATACGCAGTATTTT
>TRBV14|-|-|TRBJ2-7
CASSQGIGLETYEQYF
TGTGCCAGCAGCCAAGGGATCGGGTTGGAGACCTACGAGCAGTACTTC
>TRBV7-2|few|TRBD2|TRBJ2-3
CASSLAGLAGSGTQYF
TGTGCCAGCAGCTTAGCGGGCCTAGCGGGATCGGGAACGCAGTATTTT
>TRBV6-5|few|-|TRBJ2-7
CASSYSVVRSYEQYF
TGTGCCAGCAGTTACTCCGTCGTAAGGTCCTACGAGCAGTACTTC
>TRBV30|-|-|TRBJ1-2
CAHKRGHGYTF
TGTGCCCACAAGAGGGGACATGGCTACACCTTC
>TRBV9|few|TRBD2|TRBJ2-1
CASSSFSSGYNEQFF
TGTGCCAGCAGCTCGTTTTCTAGCGGCTACAATGAGCAGTTCTTC
>TRBV5-1|-|-|TRBJ2-3
CASSLAGLEVTDTQYF
TGCGCCAGCAGCTTGGCCGGTTTGGAGGTTACAGATACGCAGTATTTT
>TRBV15|many|-|TRBJ2-7
CATSRDRVDVAYEQYF
TGTGCCACCAGCAGAGATCGTGTGGACGTGGCCTACGAGCAGTACTTC
>TRBV11-2|-|-|TRBJ2-7
CASSLGWDTPGEQYF
TGTGCCAGCAGCTTAGGATGGGACACCCCTGGGGAGCAGTACTTC
>TRBV3-1|many|TRBD2|TRBJ2-7
CASSQTSLKGEQYF
TGTGCCAGCAGCCAGACTAGCTTGAAGGGCGAGCAGTACTTC
>TRBV6-6|few|-|TRBJ2-7
CASRPSLYEQYF
TGTGCCAGCAGGCCTTCGTTGTACGAGCAGTACTTC
>TRBV19|few|-|TRBJ1-3
CASSAGTSGNTIYF
TGTGCCAGTAGTGCCGGGACCTCAGGAAACACCATATATTTT
>TRBV19|-|-|TRBJ2-6
CASTFGRGSGANVLTF
TGTGCCAGTACTTTCGGCAGGGGCTCTGGGGCCAACGTCCTGACTTTC
>TRBV29-1|-|-|TRBJ2-1
CSVEVFLAQTSSYNEQFF
TGCAGCGTTGAAGTATTCCTAGCGCAAACAAGCTCCTACAATGAGCAGTTCTTC
>TRBV11-1|-|-|TRBJ2-3
CASSRPEQDTQYF
TGTGCCAGCAGCCGCCCCGAACAGGATACGCAGTATTTT
>TRBV5-1|-|TRBD2|TRBJ2-4
CASSPQRDRDIQYF
TGCGCCAGCAGCCCCCAGCGGGATAGGGACATTCAGTACTTC
>TRBV19|-|TRBD1|TRBJ1-1
CASSTRDRGATEAFF
TGTGCCAGTAGTACCCGGGACAGGGGGGCCACTGAAGCTTTCTTT
>TRBV7-2|few|TRBD2|TRBJ2-1
CASSQLGLADFYNEQFF
TGTGCCAGCAGCCAATTAGGACTAGCGGATTTTTACAATGAGCAGTTCTTC